The 12 T cell receptor beta chains in this list originate from one sample, sequenced in a study of graft-versus-host responses after intestinal transplantation. Only in-frame clones appear in the TCRdb table, and some are missing; sequencing was by immunoSEQ multiplex PCR. The data hold around 25,000 clones, with approximately 83% observed a single time. Sequenced material: PBMCs, taken around 440 days after intestinal transplant. All receptors derive from a human patient who received an intestinal transplant, so some T cells may come from the graft donor.

This chain uses TRBV25-1 with TRBJ1-4; D is possibly TRBD1 (6 bases). The germline gives CDR1 MGHDK, CDR2 SYGVNS. This CDR3 region has 17 residues. Trimming pared 2 bases from V and 5 bases from J, leaving 18 bases between. The CDR3 loop reads CASSERPGGGPNEKLFF. CDR3 DNA: TGTGCCAGCAGTGAAAGGCCCGGAGGGGGGCCGAATGAAAAACTGTTTTTT.

The chain is built from TRBV2 and TRBJ2-7, with D perhaps TRBD2 (5 bases). This CDR3 spans 15 amino acids. The germline V gene has CDR1 SNHLY and CDR2 FYNNEI. Between the trimmed V and J ends, which lost 0 bases and 3 bases, there was a span of 12 bases. The chain's CDR3 is CASSEARGNLYEQYF. The CDR3 nucleotides read TGTGCCAGCAGTGAAGCTCGAGGGAACCTCTACGAGCAGTACTTC.

Worth noting for this clone: Germline and junction disagree at one end, which may indicate a read error. The rearrangement uses TRBV25-1 and TRBJ2-5, with a tentative D call TRBD1 (6 bases). Germline-derived CDR1 and CDR2 are MGHDK and SYGVNS. This CDR3 has 15 residues. The CDR3 nucleotides are TGTGCCAGCAGTGAATCTGGGACACCCCAAGGGACCCAGTACTTC. The encoded protein is CASSESGTPQGTQYF.

This rearrangement joins TRBV27 to TRBJ2-1; 7 bases fit TRBD2. V lost 4 bases and J lost 10; bases outside the gene matches: 4. The CDR3 has 12 amino acids. Germline CDR1 MNHEY, CDR2 SMNVEV (reference sequence). In nucleotides, the CDR3 is TGTGCCAGCAGTTCCCCCGGGAGGGAGCAGTTCTTC. It yields the protein CASSSPGREQFF.

CDR3 amino acids: CASSLAEGGAEAFF. In nucleotides, the CDR3 is TGTGCCAGCAGCTTGGCGGAGGGAGGGGCTGAAGCTTTCTTT. The chain is built from TRBV5-6 and TRBJ1-1; a possible D gene is TRBD1 (5 bases). CDR1 is SGHDT, CDR2 YYEEEE, per germline. Between the trimmed V and J ends, which lost 0 bases and 6 bases, there was a span of 12 bases. CDR3 length equals 14 residues.

The chain recombines TRBV5-1 with TRBJ2-5; TRBD2 aligns across 7 bases. The CDR3 has 14 residues. Germline CDR1 SGHRS, CDR2 YFSETQ. Trimming cost V 2 bases and J 5 bases; bases outside gene matches: 6. Written as DNA, the CDR3 is TGCGCCAGCAGCTTCCGAGTGCGGGGGGAGACCCAGTACTTC. It encodes CASSFRVRGETQYF.

The CDR3 DNA reads as TGCGCCAGCACCCTTACGGGAGGACATACAGATACGCAGTATTTT. Protein sequence: CASTLTGGHTDTQYF. V and J are TRBV5-1 and TRBJ2-3; 7 bases align to TRBD2. The trim removed 6 bases at V and 3 bases at J, leaving 10 bases unmatched. The length of the CDR3 is 15 residues. CDR1 is SGHRS, CDR2 YFSETQ, per germline.

The rearrangement joins TRBV19 to TRBJ2-5; D might be TRBD2 (5 bases). This CDR3 has 12 amino acids. Looked up from germline, CDR1 is LNHDA and CDR2 is SQIVND (reference sequence). The V and J ends lost 9 bases and 0 bases respectively, with 8 bases between them. CDR3 DNA sequence: TGTGCCAGCCCGGGATACCAAGAGACCCAGTACTTC. Protein: CASPGYQETQYF.

J is TRBJ1-4 and V is TRBV5-1; D uncertain. V dropped 2 bases and J dropped 2 bases, with 7 bases sitting between them. The CDR3 totals 14 residues. Germline V gene sequence: CDR1 SGHRS, CDR2 YFSETQ. The CDR3 bases are TGCGCCAGCAGCTTCAGCTCGACTAATGAAAAACTGTTTTTT. As protein: CASSFSSTNEKLFF.

CDR3 amino acids: CATSRAPLTDTQYF. The CDR3 DNA sequence: TGTGCCACCAGCAGAGCTCCGTTAACAGATACGCAGTATTTT. The J gene is TRBJ2-3, the V gene TRBV15; D remains ambiguous. V lost 1 base and J lost 3, with 8 bases in between. CDR1 is LNHNV, CDR2 YYDKDF, per germline (reference sequence). The CDR3 is 14 residues long.

The chain combines TRBV5-5 with TRBJ2-1, with 11 bases identical to TRBD2. The germline CDR1 and CDR2 sequences are SGHKS and YYEKEE (reference sequence). The CDR3 has 14 residues. V lost 7 bases to trimming and J lost 3 bases; unmatched junction nucleotides: 3. The CDR3 here is CASFSGRVYNEQFF. CDR3 nucleotide sequence: TGTGCCAGCTTTAGCGGGAGGGTCTACAATGAGCAGTTCTTC.

The chain combines TRBV11-2 with TRBJ2-1, with 8 bases fitting TRBD2. This CDR3 comprises 14 residues. Losses at the gene ends were 7 bases for V and 8 bases for J; bases not matched to a gene: 10. CDR1 is SGHAT and CDR2 is FQNNGV in the germline V gene. Written as DNA, the CDR3 is TGTGCCAGCACCTCCGGAGCGGGAGCTGATGAGCAGTTCTTC. Translating gives CASTSGAGADEQFF.